The present TCR beta chain was sequenced within a study of blood T cells in healthy people across ages (dated by TCRdb to the mid-2010s). For context, the study as a whole: In model experiments, template switching captured about one uniquely barcoded TCR beta cDNA molecule for every two T cells. The donors were divided into four age groups: young (average around 16 years), middle-aged (approximately 42), aged (under 70) and long-lived (roughly 82). For two donors (one aged 18 to 30 and one aged 80 or older), the study analyzed two additional independent replicas of 1 million unique cDNA reads from the same blood draw. To avoid experimental bias, donors of different ages were randomly spread across the sequencing lanes. Using deep sequencing normalized with unique cDNA molecular identifiers, the study measured how TCR beta repertoire diversity changes with age.

According to the germline V gene, CDR1 reads SGHRS and CDR2 reads YFSETQ. Clipping removes 2 bases from V and 0 bases from J, with 2 as the unmatched junction base count. Measured from the cysteine to the phenylalanine, the CDR3 is 16 residues long. Of all the DNA, just the CDR3 is kept, 48 bases in frame from base 1. Receptor libraries were prepared by 5' RACE. TCRdb lists the instrument as Illumina HiSeq 2500. A second roughly 7 to 11 cycle PCR used a sample-barcoded 5' primer and a J-beta primer mix. A unique molecular identifier was introduced onto each TCR beta cDNA molecule by a template-switch 5' adaptor carrying 12 random nucleotides. At least 2.5 million CDR3-containing paired-end reads were obtained from each sample. All of the RNA was converted into first-strand cDNA using the Mint cDNA synthesis kit, with a TRBC-specific oligonucleotide serving as the primer. All cDNA was treated with uracil-DNA glycosylase and then went through a first 18-cycle PCR with the universal primers M1SS and BC2_uni_R. As for how the authors treated the data: Each sample was normalized by randomly selecting 1 million high-quality reads, each carrying a distinct molecular identifier. Instead of being binned into consensus sequences, reads that shared molecular identifiers were thrown out. MiTCR, with a Q25 quality threshold and the strictest error-elimination algorithm, was used for CDR3 identification, clonotype clustering and error correction. Lower-bound total TCR beta diversity was estimated with a nonparametric unseen species model using Euler transformation. TCRdb passed the public sequencing reads through fastp at Q25 and MiXCR, retaining productive beta sequences. Entries that share a CDR3 protein sequence are merged under the most common genes and DNA. V and J calls and clone size were set by TCRdb, not the authors. The sample profile shows roughly 1,500,000 distinct CDR3 sequences; about 35% of them were found once. The ten most abundant clones make up approximately 11% of the sample.

Regarding this clonotype: What antigen it recognizes has not been identified. Base quality data are lacking; no much larger clone is found one base away.

Donors were 39 systemically healthy Caucasian individuals from Russia aged about 6 to 100 years. Roughly 10 milliliters of peripheral blood were drawn from each donor into EDTA-treated Vacutainer tubes. Ficoll-Paque density-gradient centrifugation was used to isolate PBMCs, with at least 6 million obtained per sample. Total RNA was extracted from PBMCs with Trizol reagent, with at least 5 micrograms obtained per sample. For every donor, flow cytometry on a PBMC aliquot measured the percentage of naive CD45RAhigh/CD27high T cells. What the study reported, not specific to this receptor: Observed TCR beta diversity correlated strongly with the percentage of naive T cells measured by flow cytometry. The long-lived group showed more naive CD4+ T cells, fewer expanded clones and increased TCR diversity than the aged group, suggesting age selection. Estimates of total diversity based on one million sequenced T cells were considered lower bounds and underestimates. Bulk unsorted PBMC profiling prevented conclusive comparison of naive and antigen-experienced compartments. The CMV infection status of donors was not known, potentially confounding age-related changes in expanded clonotypes. As age increased, observed TCR beta diversity per million T cells dropped in a roughly linear way, and a significant reduction was already evident by age 40.

The chain joins TRBV5-1 to TRBJ2-5; the junction holds 12 bases that match TRBD1. The sequenced material came from blood. The clonotype comes from a woman under 40 in good health. The CDR3 protein is CASSFGTGGHQETQYF. The DNA is as follows: TGCGCCAGCAGCTTCGGGACAGGGGGCCACCAAGAGACCCAGTACTTC.